Listed below are T cell receptor beta chains from one sample, sequenced in a study of blood T cell repertoires in COVID-19. Sequencing used immunoSEQ multiplex PCR; TCRdb keeps in-frame clones, though not all of them. Of about 140,000 clones in the sample, roughly 84% are singletons; the top ten hold around 9.5%. Sequenced: peripheral blood. These receptors came from a man younger than 45 with COVID-19, enrolled during active disease. The CDR3 runs from the conserved cysteine through the conserved F or W. D genes are given only for firm matches.

V gene: TRBV9; D gene: TRBD2; CDR3 protein: CASSDTSGTRSHEQYF
V gene: TRBV6-5; D gene: TRBD2; CDR3 protein: CASSQTTSGRGTKYF
V gene: TRBV21-1; D gene: .; CDR3 protein: CASSTNRVVVNGYTF
V gene: TRBV15; D gene: TRBD1; CDR3 protein: CATSPRLTGEETQYF
V gene: TRBV23-1; D gene: .; CDR3 protein: CASSQSGRPDQPQHF
V gene: TRBV5-6; D gene: TRBD2; CDR3 protein: CASSPPSGRANNEQFF
V gene: TRBV28; D gene: TRBD1; CDR3 protein: CASSSPGQEDYGYTF
V gene: TRBV3-1/TRBV3-2; D gene: .; CDR3 protein: CASSTRQSGEKLFF
V gene: TRBV6-5; D gene: TRBD1; CDR3 protein: CASSLGQGNTEAFF
V gene: TRBV10-2; D gene: .; CDR3 protein: CASSESGGVRNIQYF
V gene: TRBV11-2; D gene: .; CDR3 protein: CASSLGAYEQYF
V gene: TRBV24-1; D gene: .; CDR3 protein: CATSDSRTIHYEQYF
V gene: TRBV18; D gene: .; CDR3 protein: CASSPGTRSYNEQFF
V gene: TRBV2; D gene: TRBD2; CDR3 protein: CASLGERGQETQYF
V gene: TRBV29-1; D gene: .; CDR3 protein: CSVGVTGSPLHF
V gene: TRBV10-3; D gene: TRBD2; CDR3 protein: CAISGGLAVDNEQFF
V gene: TRBV5-4; D gene: .; CDR3 protein: CASSFQGGTDTQYF
V gene: TRBV28; D gene: TRBD2; CDR3 protein: CASSLPLLAGGYNEQFF
V gene: TRBV4-3; D gene: TRBD2; CDR3 protein: CASSQDLASGGSDTQYF
V gene: TRBV5-6; D gene: TRBD2; CDR3 protein: CASSREEGGHDTQYF
V gene: TRBV6-1; D gene: .; CDR3 protein: CASSERGGSAFF
V gene: TRBV2; D gene: TRBD1; CDR3 protein: CASWGDRALETQYF
V gene: TRBV2; D gene: .; CDR3 protein: CASSDGEEGQAQHF
V gene: TRBV10-1; D gene: TRBD2; CDR3 protein: CASGGGFGETQYF
V gene: TRBV3-1/TRBV3-2; D gene: .; CDR3 protein: CASSPDWNTGELFF
V gene: TRBV5-8; D gene: TRBD1; CDR3 protein: CASSKPGTGAREQYF